This record covers a single TCR beta chain. Its antigen remains unknown. The data stem from a study of blood T cells in healthy people across ages. Next came a second PCR, run for about 7 to 11 cycles, which used a sample-barcoded 5' primer along with a J-beta primer mix. TCRdb re-analysed the 5' RACE reads in MiXCR, keeping a single row per CDR3 protein. The data contain around 990,000 distinct CDR3 sequences, 20% to 25% of them singletons. Study observations and caveats: With donor CMV status unknown, expanded clonotype changes were possibly confounded.

V dropped 6 bases and J dropped 6 bases, with 14 bases sitting between them. CDR3 size: 13 residues. Germline V gives CDR1 MNHEY, CDR2 SVGEGT. These sequences were also reported in another study, on T cells of mothers and their children. That publication notes: There were over 10 million TCR beta CDR3 reads from each mother and approximately 3 million from each child.

The receptor's source is a girl aged 2 to 10 in good health. J is TRBJ1-2 and V is TRBV6-2 or TRBV6-3; D is undetermined. Sequences were obtained from blood. CDR3 sequence (DNA): TGTGCCAGCAGCTTACAACCGAACAATGGCTACACCTTC. As protein: CASSLQPNNGYTF.